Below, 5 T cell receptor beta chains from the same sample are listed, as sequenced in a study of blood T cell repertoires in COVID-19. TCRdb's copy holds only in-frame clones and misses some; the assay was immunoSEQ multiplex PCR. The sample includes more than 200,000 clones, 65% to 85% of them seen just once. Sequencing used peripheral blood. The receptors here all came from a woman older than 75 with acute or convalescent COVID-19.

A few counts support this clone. CDR3 sequence reads: CASSLILAGGYNEQFF. The CDR3 region has the DNA TGTGCCAGCAGCTTAATCCTAGCGGGGGGCTACAATGAGCAGTTCTTC. This chain uses TRBV14 with TRBJ2-1; 11 bases agree with TRBD2. The germline V gene encodes CDR1 SGHDN and CDR2 FVKESK. The CDR3 loop spans 16 amino acids. V was pared by 5 bases and J by 3 bases, with 6 bases of the junction left unmatched.

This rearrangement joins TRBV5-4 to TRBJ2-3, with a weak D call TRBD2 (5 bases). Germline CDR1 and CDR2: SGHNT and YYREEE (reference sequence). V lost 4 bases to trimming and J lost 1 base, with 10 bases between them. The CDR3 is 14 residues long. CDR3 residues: CASSPKEGTDTQYF. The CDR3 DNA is TGTGCCAGCAGCCCCAAGGAGGGCACAGATACGCAGTATTTT. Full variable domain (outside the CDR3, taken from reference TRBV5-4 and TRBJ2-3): ETGVTQSPTHLIKTRGQQVTLRCSSQSGHNTVSWYQQALGQGPQFIFQYYREEENGRGNFPPRFSGLQFPNYSSELNVNALELDDSALYLCASSPKEGTDTQYFGPGTRLTVL.

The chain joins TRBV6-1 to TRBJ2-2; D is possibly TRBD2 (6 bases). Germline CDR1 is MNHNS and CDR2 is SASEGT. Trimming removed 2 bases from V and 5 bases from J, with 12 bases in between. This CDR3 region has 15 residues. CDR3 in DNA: TGTGCCAGCAGTGAAACGTCGGCGGGGACCGGGGAGCTGTTTTTT. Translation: CASSETSAGTGELFF.

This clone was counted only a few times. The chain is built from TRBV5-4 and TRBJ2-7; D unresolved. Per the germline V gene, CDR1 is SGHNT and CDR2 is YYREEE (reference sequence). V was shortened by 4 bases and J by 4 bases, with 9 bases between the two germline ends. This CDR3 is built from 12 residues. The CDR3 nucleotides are TGTGCCAGCAGCCGAACAGCATACGAGCAGTACTTC. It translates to CASSRTAYEQYF.

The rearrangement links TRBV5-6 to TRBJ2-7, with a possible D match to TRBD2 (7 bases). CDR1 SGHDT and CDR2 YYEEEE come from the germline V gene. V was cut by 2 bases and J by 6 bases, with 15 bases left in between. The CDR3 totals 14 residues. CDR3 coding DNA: TGTGCCAGCAGCTTACGGGGGGCGGTAGGCGAGCAGTACTTC. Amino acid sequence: CASSLRGAVGEQYF.